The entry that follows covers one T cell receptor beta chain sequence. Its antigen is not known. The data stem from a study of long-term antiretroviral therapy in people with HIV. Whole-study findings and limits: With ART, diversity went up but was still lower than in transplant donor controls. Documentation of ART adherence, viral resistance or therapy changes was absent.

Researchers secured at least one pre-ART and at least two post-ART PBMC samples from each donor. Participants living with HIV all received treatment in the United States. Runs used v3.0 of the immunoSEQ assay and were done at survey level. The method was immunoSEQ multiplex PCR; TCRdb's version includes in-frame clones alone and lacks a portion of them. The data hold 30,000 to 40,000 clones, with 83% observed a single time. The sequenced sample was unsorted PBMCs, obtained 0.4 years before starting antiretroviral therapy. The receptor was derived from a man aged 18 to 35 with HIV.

The CDR3 protein is CASISDGQTGGREQFF. CDR3 in DNA: TGTGCCAGCATCAGTGATGGGCAGACAGGGGGGCGTGAGCAGTTCTTC. The genes are TRBV25-1 and TRBJ2-1, with TRBD1 identical over 9 bases. The trim removed 7 bases at V and 9 bases at J, leaving 16 bases unmatched. The CDR3 extends over 16 amino acids. Germline V CDR1 and CDR2: MGHDK, SYGVNS.